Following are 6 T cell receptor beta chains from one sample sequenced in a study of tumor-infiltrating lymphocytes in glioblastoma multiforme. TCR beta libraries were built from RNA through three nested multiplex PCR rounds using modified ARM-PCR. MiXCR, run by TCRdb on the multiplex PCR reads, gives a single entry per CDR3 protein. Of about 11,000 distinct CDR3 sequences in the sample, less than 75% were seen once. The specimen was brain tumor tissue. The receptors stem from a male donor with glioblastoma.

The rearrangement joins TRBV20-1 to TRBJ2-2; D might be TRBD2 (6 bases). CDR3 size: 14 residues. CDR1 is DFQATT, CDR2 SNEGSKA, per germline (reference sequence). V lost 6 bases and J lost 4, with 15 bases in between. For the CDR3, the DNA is TGCAGTGCCAGCAGGGACTCGATCACCGGGGAGCTGTTTTTT. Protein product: CSASRDSITGELFF.

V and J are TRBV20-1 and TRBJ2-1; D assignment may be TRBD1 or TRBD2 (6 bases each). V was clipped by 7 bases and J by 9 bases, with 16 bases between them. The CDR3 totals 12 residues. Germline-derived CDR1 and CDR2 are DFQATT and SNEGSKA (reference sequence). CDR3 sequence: CSERRGSGEQFF. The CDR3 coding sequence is TGCAGTGAAAGGAGGGGGAGCGGTGAGCAGTTCTTC.

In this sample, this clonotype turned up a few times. CDR3 DNA sequence: TGCAGTGCTAACAGGGGGCGCGGGCCCCAGCATTTT. Translation: CSANRGRGPQHF. The chain has TRBV20-1 and TRBJ1-5; 9 bases are a match to TRBD1. Losses at the gene ends were 4 bases for V and 9 bases for J; bases not matched to a gene: 4. Germline values: CDR1 DFQATT, CDR2 SNEGSKA (reference sequence). This CDR3 has 12 residues.

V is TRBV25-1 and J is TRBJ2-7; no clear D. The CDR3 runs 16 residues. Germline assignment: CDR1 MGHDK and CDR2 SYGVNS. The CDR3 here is CVSSDLETSLAYEQYV. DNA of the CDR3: TGTGTCAGCAGTGACCTGGAGACATCCCTTGCTTACGAGCAGTACGTC.

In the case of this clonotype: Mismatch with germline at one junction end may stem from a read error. The DNA for the CDR3 is TGTGCCAGCAGCCAAGAGATGGCAACCGGGGAGCTGTTTTTC. This translates into CASSQEMATGELFF. The chain recombines TRBV4-2 with TRBJ2-2, with a possible D match to TRBD2 (5 bases). CDR3 length: 14 amino acids. Germline V CDR1 and CDR2: LGHNA, YNFKEQ.

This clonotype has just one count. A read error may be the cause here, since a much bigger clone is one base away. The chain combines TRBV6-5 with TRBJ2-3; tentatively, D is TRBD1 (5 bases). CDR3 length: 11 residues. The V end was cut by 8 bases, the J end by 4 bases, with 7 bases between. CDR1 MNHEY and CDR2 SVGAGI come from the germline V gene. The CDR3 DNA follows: TGTGCCAGCTCAGGGTCAGATACGCAGTATTTT. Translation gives CASSGSDTQYF.